These 30 T cell receptor beta chains originate from one sample sequenced in a study of OX40 agonist ivuxolimab in advanced cancers. The protocol was immunoSEQ multiplex PCR, while the TCRdb copy is restricted to in-frame clones and leaves out a portion. The sample includes under 65,000 clones, approximately 90% of them seen just once. The sample here was CD4+ or CD8+ T cells sorted from blood, taken in a trial of the OX40 agonist ivuxolimab. The receptors derive from an adult with an advanced solid tumor such as melanoma, head and neck, liver or kidney cancer.

V usage is TRBV19 and J usage is TRBJ2-1; D perhaps matches TRBD2 (6 bases). V was trimmed by 6 bases and J by 4 bases, leaving 16 bases between them. This CDR3 is 15 amino acids long. CDR1 is LNHDA, CDR2 SQIVND, per germline (reference sequence). CDR3: CASSDIPGGYNEQFF. The CDR3 bases are TGTGCCAGTAGCGACATTCCCGGAGGGTACAATGAGCAGTTCTTC.

The V and J genes are TRBV5-4 and TRBJ1-3; D possibly corresponds to TRBD1 (6 bases). CDR3 length: 16 residues. From germline, CDR1 is SGHNT and CDR2 YYREEE (reference sequence). V lost 2 bases, J lost 0 bases, and 12 bases lay in between. CDR3 amino acids: CASSFRTATSGNTIYF. The DNA for the CDR3 is TGTGCCAGCAGCTTTCGGACAGCAACCTCTGGAAACACCATATATTTT.

The J gene is TRBJ1-1, the V gene TRBV2, with D hard to call. This CDR3 is built from 14 residues. The germline gives CDR1 SNHLY, CDR2 FYNNEI. Trimming left V 4 bases short and J 1 base short, with 10 bases between. CDR3 DNA sequence: TGTGCCAGCAGTGTTTGGCAGCCGAACACTGAAGCTTTCTTT. It encodes CASSVWQPNTEAFF.

The V and J genes are TRBV19 and TRBJ1-2, with TRBD1 identical over 8 bases. This CDR3 spans 15 amino acids. The V gene's germline CDR1 is LNHDA and CDR2 SQIVND (reference sequence). The ends lost 2 bases at V and 4 bases at J; junction bases unmatched: 6. The CDR3: CASSIFSGGGYGYTF. CDR3 DNA sequence: TGTGCCAGTAGTATATTCTCAGGGGGCGGCTATGGCTACACCTTC.

V is TRBV10-3 and J is TRBJ1-2; no definite D call. V lost 3 bases to trimming and J lost 1 base, with 21 bases between them. Looked up from germline, CDR1 is ENHRY and CDR2 is SYGVKD. CDR3 length equals 18 residues. The CDR3 bases are TGTGCCATCAGTGACGGAGGCCGCGGGAGATACAATAACTATGGCTACACCTTC. Translation: CAISDGGRGRYNNYGYTF.

The rearrangement joins TRBV7-9 to TRBJ2-7, with D maybe TRBD1 (6 bases). The CDR3 is 13 residues long. V shed 2 bases and J shed 5 bases, with 10 bases lying between them. Germline CDR1 is SEHNR and CDR2 is FQNEAQ (reference sequence). The CDR3 DNA follows: TGTGCCAGCAGCTTAATCAGGGGTGACGAGCAGTACTTC. Translated: CASSLIRGDEQYF.

The chain employs TRBV28 and TRBJ2-7, with D uncertain. Between the trimmed V and J ends, which lost 8 bases and 2 bases, there was a span of 7 bases. The CDR3 spans 11 residues. Per germline, CDR1 MDHEN and CDR2 SYDVKM. This chain's CDR3 is CASGQPYEQYF. CDR3 bases: TGTGCCAGCGGGCAACCCTACGAGCAGTACTTC.

The chain joins TRBV6-5 to TRBJ2-5; 7 bases match TRBD1. CDR1 and CDR2 (germline): MNHEY, SVGAGI. Trimming removed 2 bases from V and 3 bases from J; junction bases left unmatched: 3. The length of the CDR3 is 14 residues. The CDR3 is CASSYKTGKETQYF. The CDR3 DNA follows: TGTGCCAGCAGTTACAAGACAGGGAAAGAGACCCAGTACTTC.

Note on this clone: One end of the junction is discordant with germline, which a read error may explain. The CDR3 spells CASSSLGQGAQPRHF. CDR3 coding DNA: TGTGCCAGCAGCTCGCTGGGACAGGGAGCTCAGCCCCGGCATTTT. The V call is TRBV5-6, the J call TRBJ1-5; TRBD1 matches at 9 bases. The CDR3 contains 15 residues. Germline values: CDR1 SGHDT, CDR2 YYEEEE.

The gene calls are TRBV5-1 and TRBJ2-6; a possible D gene is TRBD2 (5 bases). The V gene lost 0 bases and the J gene lost 4 bases, with 20 bases spanning the gap. This CDR3 has 19 amino acids. Germline lookup yields CDR1 SGHRS and CDR2 YFSETQ. This CDR3 reads CASSLGTRGTLTGANVLTF. CDR3 bases: TGCGCCAGCAGCTTGGGCACTAGAGGTACGCTTACCGGGGCCAACGTCCTGACTTTC.

The chain employs TRBV7-8 and TRBJ2-3; either TRBD1 or TRBD2 may supply D (6 bases each). Germline CDR1 SGHVS, CDR2 FQNEAQ. The V end lost 5 bases, the J end lost 5 bases, and 14 bases lay between the germline ends. The CDR3 covers 14 residues. The CDR3 is CASSRMGGQDTQYF. The CDR3 DNA follows: TGTGCCAGCAGCCGAATGGGGGGCCAAGATACGCAGTATTTT.

V is TRBV6-5 and J is TRBJ2-1; no clear D gene. The CDR3 extends over 16 amino acids. The ends were cut back, 2 bases at V and 6 bases at J, with 17 bases in the middle. CDR1 is MNHEY and CDR2 is SVGAGI in the germline V gene. The CDR3 sequence: CASSYVVFGQINEQFF. In DNA, the CDR3 is TGTGCCAGCAGTTACGTTGTGTTTGGGCAGATCAATGAGCAGTTCTTC.

The chain has TRBV7-2 and TRBJ2-1; D is unclear. The V end was cut by 4 bases, the J end by 4 bases, with 26 bases between. Germline lookup yields CDR1 SGHTA and CDR2 FQGNSA. The CDR3 is made up of 19 amino acids. The CDR3, as DNA: TGTGCCAGCAGCTCACCAGCCAGGCGCGTATCGCCTGAATACAATGAGCAGTTCTTC. Its translation: CASSSPARRVSPEYNEQFF.

The chain employs TRBV6-5 and TRBJ2-7; possible D gene TRBD1, 6 bases. The CDR3 totals 13 residues. The V and J ends lost 6 bases and 1 base respectively, with 10 bases between them. Germline assignment: CDR1 MNHEY and CDR2 SVGAGI. The chain's CDR3 is CASRAGVSYEQYF. The CDR3 coding sequence is TGTGCCAGCAGGGCAGGGGTGTCCTACGAGCAGTACTTC.

The chain employs TRBV7-8 and TRBJ1-4; TRBD1 aligns across 9 bases. CDR1 is SGHVS and CDR2 is FQNEAQ in the germline V gene. CDR3 length: 16 residues. V lost 4 bases, J lost 8 bases, and 11 bases stayed unmatched. The CDR3: CASSYRRTGVGEKLFF. CDR3 coding DNA: TGTGCCAGCAGCTACCGACGGACAGGGGTCGGAGAAAAACTGTTTTTT.

This chain joins TRBV19 and TRBJ1-5; no clear D. CDR1 and CDR2 from the germline V gene are LNHDA and SQIVND (reference sequence). V lost 4 bases and J lost 0, with 13 bases in between. This CDR3 region has 16 residues. DNA of the CDR3: TGTGCCAGTAGTACGATCGGTGAATCTAGCAATCAGCCCCAGCATTTT. As protein: CASSTIGESSNQPQHF.

CDR3 residues: CASSQGQGVSYGYTF. For the CDR3, the DNA is TGTGCCAGCAGCCAGGGACAGGGAGTAAGCTATGGCTACACCTTC. This chain links TRBV14 with TRBJ1-2, with 9 nucleotides matching TRBD1. CDR3 length: 15 residues. With V trimmed by 3 bases and J by 4 bases, 6 bases remained unmatched. In germline, CDR1 is SGHDN, CDR2 FVKESK.

The J gene is TRBJ2-1, the V gene TRBV11-2; TRBD2 matches 14 bases. The CDR3 is made up of 15 amino acids. J gave up 7 bases and V 3 bases, and 2 bases lay outside the gene matches. Germline V gives CDR1 SGHAT, CDR2 FQNNGV. The CDR3 DNA sequence: TGTGCCAGCAGCTTGGGACTAGCGGGGGTAAATGAGCAGTTCTTC. Amino acids: CASSLGLAGVNEQFF. The full variable domain, with the rest looked up from reference TRBV11-2 and TRBJ2-1, is EAGVAQSPRYKIIEKRQSVAFWCNPISGHATLYWYQQILGQGPKLLIQFQNNGVVDDSQLPKDRFSAERLKGVDSTLKIQPAKLEDSAVYLCASSLGLAGVNEQFFGPGTRLTVL.

This chain uses TRBV14 with TRBJ2-2; a weak D match, TRBD1 (5 bases). V lost 1 base to trimming and J lost 5 bases, with 11 bases between them. The V gene's germline CDR1 is SGHDN and CDR2 FVKESK. The CDR3 has 15 amino acids. Here the CDR3 reads CASSQARVGTGELFF. Here the CDR3 DNA reads TGTGCCAGCAGCCAAGCCAGGGTGGGGACCGGGGAGCTGTTTTTT.

This chain links TRBV6-5 with TRBJ2-7, with a weak D call TRBD1 (5 bases). Germline CDR1 reads MNHEY; CDR2 reads SVGAGI. The CDR3 covers 12 residues. V was clipped by 6 bases and J by 1 base, with 7 bases between them. The chain's CDR3 is CASRGRSYEQYF. The CDR3 bases are TGTGCCAGCAGGGGGCGTTCCTACGAGCAGTACTTC.

This chain joins TRBV7-2 and TRBJ2-1, with 9 positions matching TRBD2. Germline values: CDR1 SGHTA, CDR2 FQGNSA. V dropped 3 bases and J dropped 3; count of bases not matched to a gene: 3. The CDR3 runs to 15 residues. CDR3 in amino acids: CASSLGSGGYNEQFF. The CDR3, as DNA: TGTGCCAGCAGCTTGGGTAGCGGGGGCTACAATGAGCAGTTCTTC.

This chain uses TRBV7-2 with TRBJ2-7, with D perhaps assigned TRBD1 or TRBD2 (5 bases each). The CDR3 contains 15 residues. Germline V gene data show CDR1 as SGHTA and CDR2 as FQGNSA. V was shortened by 1 base and J by 0 bases, with 10 bases between the two germline ends. CDR3: CASSLVLGDSYEQYF. The DNA of the CDR3 is TGTGCCAGCAGCTTAGTTCTGGGGGACTCCTACGAGCAGTACTTC.

V is TRBV6-5 and J is TRBJ1-6; 11 bases align to TRBD1. The length of the CDR3 is 15 residues. With V trimmed by 6 bases and J by 9 bases, 7 bases remained unmatched. CDR1 is MNHEY, CDR2 SVGAGI, per germline. In DNA form, the CDR3 reads TGTGCCAGCAGCCGGGAGGGGACAGGGGGTTCACCCCTCCACTTT. This encodes CASSREGTGGSPLHF.

The J gene is TRBJ2-2, the V gene TRBV29-1, with a possible D match to TRBD1 (6 bases). This CDR3 has 13 amino acids. The ends were cut back, 7 bases at V and 5 bases at J, with 14 bases in the middle. Germline V CDR1 and CDR2: SQVTM, ANQGSEA. The CDR3 DNA sequence: TGCAGCGCCTCAGGGACAAGGACCGGGGAGCTGTTTTTT. It specifies CSASGTRTGELFF.

The V and J genes are TRBV7-8 and TRBJ2-7, with D maybe TRBD2 (6 bases). Trimming pared 4 bases from V and 9 bases from J, leaving 16 bases between. The CDR3 loop spans 13 amino acids. Germline lookup yields CDR1 SGHVS and CDR2 FQNEAQ. CDR3 residues: CASSSGRDSSQYF. The CDR3 nucleotides read TGTGCCAGCAGCTCCGGACGGGACTCGTCGCAGTACTTC. The variable domain in full, with the rest retrieved from reference TRBV7-8 and TRBJ2-7, is GAGVSQSPRYKVAKRGQDVALRCDPISGHVSLFWYQQALGQGPEFLTYFQNEAQLDKSGLPSDRFFAERPEGSVSTLKIQRTQQEDSAVYLCASSSGRDSSQYFGPGTRLTVT.

The chain employs TRBV7-2 and TRBJ2-2; D call uncertain. Per the germline V gene, CDR1 is SGHTA and CDR2 is FQGNSA. CDR3 length equals 16 residues. V lost 3 bases, J lost 1 base, and 12 bases lay in between. The CDR3 loop is CASSFRRQRNTGELFF. The CDR3 bases are TGTGCCAGCAGCTTTAGGCGGCAGAGGAACACCGGGGAGCTGTTTTTT.

The chain combines TRBV5-1 with TRBJ1-1; D uncertain. V was trimmed by 4 bases and J by 1 base, leaving 11 bases between them. The CDR3 is 14 residues long. Germline V lookup: CDR1 SGHRS, CDR2 YFSETQ. Written as DNA, the CDR3 is TGCGCCAGCAGCCCGATGGCGGGGAACACTGAAGCTTTCTTT. This translates into CASSPMAGNTEAFF. The complete variable domain, with remaining parts taken from reference TRBV5-1 and TRBJ1-1, reads KAGVTQTPRYLIKTRGQQVTLSCSPISGHRSVSWYQQTPGQGLQFLFEYFSETQRNKGNFPGRFSGRQFSNSRSEMNVSTLELGDSALYLCASSPMAGNTEAFFGQGTRLTVV.

V and J are TRBV5-4 and TRBJ1-1; D remains unclear. This CDR3 has 15 amino acids. In germline, CDR1 is SGHNT, CDR2 YYREEE (reference sequence). Trimming took off 7 bases at V and 0 bases at J, with 16 bases between the two ends. The CDR3 region has the DNA TGTGCCAGCTCCAGACCGTCAGCCATGAACACTGAAGCTTTCTTT. Residues: CASSRPSAMNTEAFF.

This chain links TRBV5-4 with TRBJ1-6, with D unclear. Trimming left V 0 bases short and J 7 bases short, with 8 bases between. CDR1 is SGHNT, CDR2 YYREEE, per germline (reference sequence). This CDR3 is built from 14 residues. This CDR3 reads CASSLGGFNSPLHF. The CDR3 nucleotides read TGTGCCAGCAGCTTGGGAGGGTTCAATTCACCCCTCCACTTT. Based on the CDR3 plus reference TRBV5-4 and TRBJ1-6, the full variable domain is ETGVTQSPTHLIKTRGQQVTLRCSSQSGHNTVSWYQQALGQGPQFIFQYYREEENGRGNFPPRFSGLQFPNYSSELNVNALELDDSALYLCASSLGGFNSPLHFGNGTRLTVT.

This chain links TRBV19 with TRBJ2-7; 8 bases fit TRBD1. V dropped 4 bases and J dropped 5; count of bases not matched to a gene: 13. CDR3 size: 16 residues. The germline CDR1 and CDR2 sequences are LNHDA and SQIVND (reference sequence). This CDR3 is CASSTKPGTGLHEQYF. The CDR3, as DNA: TGTGCCAGTAGTACGAAGCCCGGGACAGGACTTCACGAGCAGTACTTC.